This T cell receptor (beta chain) was observed in a study of T cell responses to AZD1222 COVID-19 vaccine. The length of the CDR3 is 15 residues. V was trimmed by 0 bases and J by 8 bases, leaving 17 bases between them. Per germline, CDR1 SGDLS and CDR2 YYNGEE. Some clones are missing from TCRdb's copy, which holds only in-frame ones; the method was immunoSEQ multiplex PCR. The repertoire holds approximately 150,000 clones, around 90% seen once, with roughly 4.3% in the top ten. The receptor was isolated from an adult in good health. The V and J genes are TRBV9 and TRBJ1-2; D possibly corresponds to TRBD1 (6 bases). Sequencing used peripheral blood, obtained on day 0 of MenACWY control vaccination. Here the CDR3 DNA reads TGTGCCAGCAGCGTAGACCTTTCCGGGACAACAGGCTACACCTTC. Translated: CASSVDLSGTTGYTF.